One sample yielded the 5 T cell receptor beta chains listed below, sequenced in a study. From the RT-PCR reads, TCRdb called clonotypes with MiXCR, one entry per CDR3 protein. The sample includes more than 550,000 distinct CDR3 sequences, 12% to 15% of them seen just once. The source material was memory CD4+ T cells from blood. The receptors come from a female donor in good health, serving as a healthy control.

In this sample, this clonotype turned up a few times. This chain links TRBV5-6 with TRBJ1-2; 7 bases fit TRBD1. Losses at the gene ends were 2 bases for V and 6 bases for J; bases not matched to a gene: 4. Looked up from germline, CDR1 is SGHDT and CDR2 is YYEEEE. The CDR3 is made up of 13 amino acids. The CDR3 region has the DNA TGTGCCAGCAGCTTCGCCAGGGGGGATGGCTACACCTTC. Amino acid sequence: CASSFARGDGYTF.

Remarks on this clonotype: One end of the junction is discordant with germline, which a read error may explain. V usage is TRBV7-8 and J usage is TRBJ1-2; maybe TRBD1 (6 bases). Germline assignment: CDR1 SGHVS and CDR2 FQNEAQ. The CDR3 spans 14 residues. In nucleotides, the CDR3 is TGTGCCAGCAGCCTAGCCGGGACACCGAAAGGCTACACCTTC. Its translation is CASSLAGTPKGYTF. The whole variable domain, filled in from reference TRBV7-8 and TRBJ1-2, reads GAGVSQSPRYKVAKRGQDVALRCDPISGHVSLFWYQQALGQGPEFLTYFQNEAQLDKSGLPSDRFFAERPEGSVSTLKIQRTQQEDSAVYLCASSLAGTPKGYTFGSGTRLTVV.

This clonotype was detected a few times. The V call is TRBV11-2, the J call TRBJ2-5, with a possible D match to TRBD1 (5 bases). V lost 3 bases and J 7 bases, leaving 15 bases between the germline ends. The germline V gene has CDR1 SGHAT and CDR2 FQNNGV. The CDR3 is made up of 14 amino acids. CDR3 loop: CASSLDTSPGTQYF. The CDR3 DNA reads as TGTGCCAGCAGCTTGGACACCTCCCCGGGGACCCAGTACTTC.

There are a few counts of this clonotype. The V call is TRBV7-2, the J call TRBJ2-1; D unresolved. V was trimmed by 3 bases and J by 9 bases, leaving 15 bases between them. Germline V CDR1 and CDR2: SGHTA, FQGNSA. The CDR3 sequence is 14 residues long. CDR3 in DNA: TGTGCCAGCAGCTTGAGACGGTTACGTCGTGAGCAGTTCTTC. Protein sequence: CASSLRRLRREQFF.

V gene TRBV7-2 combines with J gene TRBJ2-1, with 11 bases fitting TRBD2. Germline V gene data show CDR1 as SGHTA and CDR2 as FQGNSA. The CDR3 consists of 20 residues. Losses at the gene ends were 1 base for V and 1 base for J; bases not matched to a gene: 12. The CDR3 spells CASSLEELAGVWGSYNEQFF. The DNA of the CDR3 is TGTGCCAGCAGCTTAGAAGAACTAGCGGGAGTATGGGGGTCCTACAATGAGCAGTTCTTC.